This is a list of T cell receptor beta chains from one sample in a study of beta chain features in type 1 diabetes. The repertoire was sequenced with immunoSEQ multiplex PCR; TCRdb's copy has only in-frame clones and lacks some. The data hold 150,000 to 200,000 clones, with 50% to 70% observed a single time. The sequenced material came from naive CD4+ T cells from blood. These receptors originate from a young man with type 1 diabetes. CDR3s include the opening cysteine and the closing phenylalanine or tryptophan. Fields, in order: J gene, V gene, D gene, clone size, CDR3 DNA, CDR3 protein. A D gene is named only where the DNA matches it firmly. Clone sizes are given selectively: once, few, many, or a class where the clone is expanded.

j_call: TRBJ1-2
v_call: TRBV28
d_call: NA
clone_size: few
cdr3_nt: TGTGCCAGCAACCTCGGACAGATCTATGGCTACACCTTC
cdr3_aa: CASNLGQIYGYTF

j_call: TRBJ1-1
v_call: TRBV15
d_call: TRBD1
clone_size: NA
cdr3_nt: TGTGCCACCAGCTGGCGGACAGGGGGCAAGACTGAAGCTTTCTTT
cdr3_aa: CATSWRTGGKTEAFF

j_call: TRBJ2-5
v_call: TRBV29-1
d_call: NA
clone_size: NA
cdr3_nt: TGCAGCGTTGGGACAGAAGAGACCCAGTACTTC
cdr3_aa: CSVGTEETQYF

j_call: TRBJ2-1
v_call: TRBV29-1
d_call: NA
clone_size: NA
cdr3_nt: TGCAGCGTTGGGAACGGTATCAATGAGCAGTTCTTC
cdr3_aa: CSVGNGINEQFF

j_call: TRBJ2-5
v_call: TRBV5-1
d_call: NA
clone_size: NA
cdr3_nt: TGCGCCAGCAGCTTGCCAGGGGAGACCCAGTACTTC
cdr3_aa: CASSLPGETQYF

j_call: TRBJ2-2
v_call: TRBV29-1
d_call: NA
clone_size: NA
cdr3_nt: TGCAGCGTTTCCCGGAGCACCCCGAACACCGGGGAGCTGTTTTTT
cdr3_aa: CSVSRSTPNTGELFF

j_call: TRBJ2-5
v_call: TRBV7-2
d_call: NA
clone_size: NA
cdr3_nt: TGTGCCAGCAGCTTAGACTTCGGACAAGAGACCCAGTACTTC
cdr3_aa: CASSLDFGQETQYF

j_call: TRBJ2-1
v_call: TRBV7-9
d_call: NA
clone_size: NA
cdr3_nt: TGTGCCAGCAGCCCAGCAGGGGGGCCTATTGGTAATGAGCAGTTCTTC
cdr3_aa: CASSPAGGPIGNEQFF

j_call: TRBJ2-1
v_call: TRBV7-9
d_call: NA
clone_size: NA
cdr3_nt: TGTGCCAGCAGCTTTAGGGGACCAATTTATGAGCAGTTCTTC
cdr3_aa: CASSFRGPIYEQFF

j_call: TRBJ2-3
v_call: TRBV7-9
d_call: NA
clone_size: once
cdr3_nt: TGTGCCAGCAGCCGGGTTTCCGGGGGTAGCACAGATACGCAGTATTTT
cdr3_aa: CASSRVSGGSTDTQYF

j_call: TRBJ2-2
v_call: TRBV18
d_call: NA
clone_size: few
cdr3_nt: TGTGCCAGCTCACCGGCAGGGGACACCGGGGAGCTGTTTTTT
cdr3_aa: CASSPAGDTGELFF

j_call: TRBJ1-2
v_call: TRBV16
d_call: TRBD1
clone_size: NA
cdr3_nt: TGTGCCAGCAGCCAATCGTCCCCGGGACAGGGTAGCTACACCTTC
cdr3_aa: CASSQSSPGQGSYTF

j_call: TRBJ2-1
v_call: TRBV10-3
d_call: TRBD1
clone_size: NA
cdr3_nt: TGTGCCATCAGACCAGGGGGCTCTGGGTACAATGAGCAGTTCTTC
cdr3_aa: CAIRPGGSGYNEQFF

j_call: TRBJ2-1
v_call: TRBV29-1
d_call: TRBD1
clone_size: NA
cdr3_nt: TGCAGCGTTGGGGGACAGGGACAGGGCAATGAGCAGTTCTTC
cdr3_aa: CSVGGQGQGNEQFF

j_call: TRBJ2-3
v_call: TRBV29-1
d_call: TRBD1
clone_size: few
cdr3_nt: TGCAGCGTTGAAGAGGGACAGACAGATACGCAGTATTTT
cdr3_aa: CSVEEGQTDTQYF

j_call: TRBJ2-5
v_call: TRBV6-6
d_call: TRBD2
clone_size: NA
cdr3_nt: TGTGCCAGCAGCGAGACTAGCGGGGGTTACCAAGAGACCCAGTACTTC
cdr3_aa: CASSETSGGYQETQYF

j_call: TRBJ1-1
v_call: TRBV7-2
d_call: NA
clone_size: NA
cdr3_nt: TGTGCCAGCAGCTTAGTAGGGGACAAGAACACTGAAGCTTTCTTT
cdr3_aa: CASSLVGDKNTEAFF

j_call: TRBJ2-7
v_call: TRBV7-9
d_call: NA
clone_size: NA
cdr3_nt: TGTGCCAGCAGCTTGCGCCCCTACGAGCAGTACTTC
cdr3_aa: CASSLRPYEQYF

j_call: TRBJ2-5
v_call: TRBV18
d_call: NA
clone_size: NA
cdr3_nt: TGTGCCAGCTCACTTAACACCAGGTTTGGAGAAGAGACCCAGTACTTC
cdr3_aa: CASSLNTRFGEETQYF

j_call: TRBJ2-3
v_call: TRBV29-1
d_call: NA
clone_size: NA
cdr3_nt: TGCAGCGTAGAGGGACAAGTTTATACGCAGTATTTT
cdr3_aa: CSVEGQVYTQYF

j_call: TRBJ1-2
v_call: TRBV2
d_call: NA
clone_size: NA
cdr3_nt: TGTGCCAGCAGAGTTGGCATCTATGGCTACACCTTC
cdr3_aa: CASRVGIYGYTF

j_call: TRBJ2-1
v_call: TRBV6-5
d_call: NA
clone_size: once
cdr3_nt: TGTGCCAGCAGTGGCCTCTACAATGAGCAGTTCTTC
cdr3_aa: CASSGLYNEQFF

j_call: TRBJ2-1
v_call: TRBV4-3
d_call: NA
clone_size: NA
cdr3_nt: TGCGCCAGCAGCCGGGCAAGTCATGAGCAGTTCTTC
cdr3_aa: CASSRASHEQFF

j_call: TRBJ2-3
v_call: TRBV7-2
d_call: TRBD1
clone_size: NA
cdr3_nt: TGTGCCAGCAGCTCCACCGGGACAGACACAGATACGCAGTATTTT
cdr3_aa: CASSSTGTDTDTQYF

j_call: TRBJ2-1
v_call: TRBV5-6
d_call: NA
clone_size: few
cdr3_nt: TGTGCCAGCAGCGGAGTAGGTAGTGAGCAGTTCTTC
cdr3_aa: CASSGVGSEQFF

j_call: TRBJ2-7
v_call: TRBV27
d_call: NA
clone_size: NA
cdr3_nt: TGTGCCAGCAGTTCCACCAGGGTACGTTCCGAGCAGTACTTC
cdr3_aa: CASSSTRVRSEQYF

j_call: TRBJ2-1
v_call: TRBV9
d_call: TRBD2
clone_size: NA
cdr3_nt: TGTGCCAGCAGCGGGACTAGCGGGAACAATGAACAGTTCTTC
cdr3_aa: CASSGTSGNNEQFF

j_call: TRBJ2-7
v_call: TRBV6-6
d_call: NA
clone_size: once
cdr3_nt: TGTGCCAGCAGTCGGGACCCCGAGCAGTACTTC
cdr3_aa: CASSRDPEQYF

j_call: TRBJ2-7
v_call: TRBV29-1
d_call: NA
clone_size: NA
cdr3_nt: TGCAGCGTTGAGGGACCGGGATTAGAGGAGCAGTACTTC
cdr3_aa: CSVEGPGLEEQYF

j_call: TRBJ2-3
v_call: TRBV30
d_call: NA
clone_size: NA
cdr3_nt: TGTGCCTGGAGTCTTATGACAACAGATACGCAGTATTTT
cdr3_aa: CAWSLMTTDTQYF

j_call: TRBJ1-2
v_call: TRBV4-1
d_call: NA
clone_size: NA
cdr3_nt: TGCGCCAGCAGCCCAGACGGGGAGAGGGGCTACACCTTC
cdr3_aa: CASSPDGERGYTF

j_call: TRBJ2-5
v_call: TRBV10-3
d_call: TRBD1
clone_size: NA
cdr3_nt: TGTGCCATCAGTGAGTCGACCGCAGGGGGCCAAGAGACCCAGTACTTC
cdr3_aa: CAISESTAGGQETQYF

j_call: TRBJ2-5
v_call: TRBV9
d_call: NA
clone_size: once
cdr3_nt: TGTGCCAGCAGCTCTACAGGGAGAGAGACCCAGTACTTC
cdr3_aa: CASSSTGRETQYF

j_call: TRBJ1-2
v_call: TRBV4-3
d_call: TRBD1
clone_size: NA
cdr3_nt: TGCGCCAGCAGCCCCCGACAGGGTGGCTACACCTTC
cdr3_aa: CASSPRQGGYTF

j_call: TRBJ2-5
v_call: TRBV30
d_call: TRBD2
clone_size: NA
cdr3_nt: TGTGCCTGGAGTGCCCGAAGGACTAGCGGGGGGCACGAGACCCAGTACTTC
cdr3_aa: CAWSARRTSGGHETQYF

j_call: TRBJ2-3
v_call: TRBV30
d_call: NA
clone_size: NA
cdr3_nt: TGTGCCTGGAGTCTAGATACGCAGTATTTT
cdr3_aa: CAWSLDTQYF

j_call: TRBJ2-2
v_call: TRBV5-6
d_call: NA
clone_size: NA
cdr3_nt: TGTGCCAGCAGCCCCGCCGGGCGTAACACCGGGGAGCTGTTTTTT
cdr3_aa: CASSPAGRNTGELFF

j_call: TRBJ2-1
v_call: TRBV29-1
d_call: NA
clone_size: few
cdr3_nt: TGCAGCGTAGACAGGAGTGGAAATGAGCAGTTCTTC
cdr3_aa: CSVDRSGNEQFF

j_call: TRBJ2-3
v_call: TRBV4-1
d_call: NA
clone_size: NA
cdr3_nt: TGCGCCAGCAGCCAAGATCCCGCCACAGATACGCAGTATTTT
cdr3_aa: CASSQDPATDTQYF

j_call: TRBJ2-5
v_call: TRBV5-4
d_call: NA
clone_size: NA
cdr3_nt: TGTGCCAGCAGCTCCGGAACAGGGTCCGGTAAAGAGACCCAGTACTTC
cdr3_aa: CASSSGTGSGKETQYF

j_call: TRBJ2-5
v_call: TRBV29-1
d_call: NA
clone_size: few
cdr3_nt: TGCAGCGTTTTTGAAGAGACCCAGTACTTC
cdr3_aa: CSVFEETQYF

j_call: TRBJ2-3
v_call: TRBV9
d_call: TRBD1
clone_size: NA
cdr3_nt: TGTGCCAGCAGCACGACAGGGGTCCCCACAGATACGCAGTATTTT
cdr3_aa: CASSTTGVPTDTQYF

j_call: TRBJ2-3
v_call: TRBV9
d_call: NA
clone_size: NA
cdr3_nt: TGTGCCAGCAGCGTAGATGCAGATACGCAGTATTTT
cdr3_aa: CASSVDADTQYF

j_call: TRBJ2-6
v_call: TRBV9
d_call: NA
clone_size: NA
cdr3_nt: TGTGCCAGCAGCCCTCACTCTGGGGCCAACGTCCTGACTTTC
cdr3_aa: CASSPHSGANVLTF

j_call: TRBJ2-7
v_call: TRBV30
d_call: TRBD1
clone_size: NA
cdr3_nt: TGTGCCGGGACAGCGAGCTACGAGCAGTACTTC
cdr3_aa: CAGTASYEQYF

j_call: TRBJ1-5
v_call: TRBV14
d_call: NA
clone_size: NA
cdr3_nt: TGTGCCAGCAGCCACATAGATCAGCCCCAGCATTTT
cdr3_aa: CASSHIDQPQHF

j_call: TRBJ2-3
v_call: TRBV6-5
d_call: TRBD1
clone_size: NA
cdr3_nt: TGTGCCAGCAGGTCGGGACAGGGGGCAGATACGCAGTATTTT
cdr3_aa: CASRSGQGADTQYF

j_call: TRBJ2-1
v_call: TRBV29-1
d_call: NA
clone_size: NA
cdr3_nt: TGCAGCGTTGGGTTACGACCAGATGAGCAGTTCTTC
cdr3_aa: CSVGLRPDEQFF

j_call: TRBJ2-1
v_call: TRBV4-3
d_call: TRBD1
clone_size: NA
cdr3_nt: TGCGCCAGCAGCCAACCACTCGGACAGGACTACAATGAGCAGTTCTTC
cdr3_aa: CASSQPLGQDYNEQFF

j_call: TRBJ2-7
v_call: TRBV20-1
d_call: NA
clone_size: once
cdr3_nt: TGCAGTGCAGGGTGGGGAAACGAGCAGTACTTC
cdr3_aa: CSAGWGNEQYF

j_call: TRBJ2-7
v_call: TRBV4-3
d_call: NA
clone_size: once
cdr3_nt: TGCGCCAGCAGCCAAGGGCCATCCGGCGAGCAGTACTTC
cdr3_aa: CASSQGPSGEQYF

j_call: TRBJ1-6
v_call: TRBV5-8
d_call: NA
clone_size: NA
cdr3_nt: TGTGCCAGCAGCTTGGCAGGAGGAAATTCACCCCTCCACTTT
cdr3_aa: CASSLAGGNSPLHF